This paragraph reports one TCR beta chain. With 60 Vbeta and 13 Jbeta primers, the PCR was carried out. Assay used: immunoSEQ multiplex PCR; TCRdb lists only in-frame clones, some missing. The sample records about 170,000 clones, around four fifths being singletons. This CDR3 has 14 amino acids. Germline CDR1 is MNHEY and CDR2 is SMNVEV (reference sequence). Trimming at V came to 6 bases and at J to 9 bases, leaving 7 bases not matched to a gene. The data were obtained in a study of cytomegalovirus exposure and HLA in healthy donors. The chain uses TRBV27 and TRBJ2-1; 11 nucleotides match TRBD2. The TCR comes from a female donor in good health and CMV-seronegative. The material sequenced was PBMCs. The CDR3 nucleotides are TGTGCCAGCAGACTAGCGGGAGAGTACGGTGAGCAGTTCTTC. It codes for CASRLAGEYGEQFF.